The rows below give T cell receptor beta chains drawn from one sample of a study of cytomegalovirus exposure and HLA in healthy donors. The data were produced by immunoSEQ multiplex PCR, yet TCRdb's version contains in-frame clones alone and is incomplete. The sample has 170,000 or so clones; 70% to 85% are singletons. Sequences were obtained from PBMCs. All receptors come from a woman aged 40 to 50 in good health and CMV-seronegative. CDR3s include the opening cysteine and the closing phenylalanine or tryptophan. A D gene is named only where the DNA matches it firmly. Clone size appears in some rows only: once, few, many, or a class for an expanded clone.

V gene	J gene	CDR3 length	D gene	clone size	CDR3 protein	CDR3 DNA
TRBV2	TRBJ1-4	16	-	-	CASSEAPDTYNEKLFF	TGTGCCAGCAGTGAAGCGCCGGACACGTATAATGAAAAACTGTTTTTT
TRBV2	TRBJ2-1	14	-	-	CASSVEGKYNEQFF	TGTGCCAGCAGTGTGGAGGGGAAGTACAATGAGCAGTTCTTC
TRBV11-2	TRBJ2-3	14	-	-	CASSFLTGGDTQYF	TGTGCCAGCAGCTTCCTGACAGGCGGGGATACGCAGTATTTT
TRBV19	TRBJ1-6	12	-	-	CASSIAVSPLHF	TGTGCCAGTAGTATCGCGGTTTCACCCCTCCACTTT
TRBV6-5	TRBJ1-3	15	-	-	CASRTQTGSGNTIYF	TGTGCCAGCAGGACACAGACAGGTTCTGGAAACACCATATATTTT
TRBV25-1	TRBJ2-3	13	-	-	CASSEYGGRTQYF	TGTGCCAGCAGTGAATATGGAGGAAGGACGCAGTATTTT
TRBV5-1	TRBJ2-1	13	TRBD2	-	CASGLAGTNEQFF	TGCGCCAGCGGACTAGCAGGGACAAATGAGCAGTTCTTC
TRBV19	TRBJ1-1	15	-	-	CASSIDKTPGTEAFF	TGTGCCAGTAGTATAGATAAGACTCCGGGCACTGAAGCTTTCTTT
TRBV7-9	TRBJ1-1	17	-	-	CASSLEGGVGPNTEAFF	TGTGCCAGCAGCTTAGAGGGAGGGGTGGGGCCGAACACTGAAGCTTTCTTT
TRBV4-2	TRBJ2-7	16	TRBD2	-	CASSPSMGGSSYEQYF	TGTGCCAGCAGCCCCTCTATGGGCGGGAGCTCCTACGAGCAGTACTTC
TRBV5-1	TRBJ1-1	17	TRBD1	-	CASSSAGTGGFMGGAFF	TGCGCCAGCAGCTCGGCCGGGACAGGGGGTTTCATGGGGGGAGCTTTCTTT
TRBV25-1	TRBJ1-6	16	TRBD1	-	CASSPGTGAAPSPLHF	TGTGCCAGCAGTCCCGGGACAGGGGCCGCGCCCTCACCCCTCCACTTT
TRBV25-1	TRBJ1-6	14	TRBD1	-	CASSTGAPGSPLHF	TGTGCCAGCAGCACAGGGGCTCCTGGGTCACCCCTCCACTTT
TRBV7-6	TRBJ2-1	15	TRBD1	-	CASSSRTGGVNEQFF	TGTGCCAGCAGCTCTAGGACAGGGGGCGTGAATGAGCAGTTCTTC
TRBV19	TRBJ1-2	15	-	-	CASSIVPGTNYGYTF	TGTGCCAGTAGTATAGTTCCGGGGACTAACTATGGCTACACCTTC
TRBV28	TRBJ2-2	14	-	-	CASRTQGGTGELFF	TGTGCCAGCAGAACCCAGGGGGGCACCGGGGAGCTGTTTTTT
TRBV29-1	TRBJ2-1	13	-	-	CSVEGGLFNEQFF	TGCAGCGTTGAAGGAGGACTTTTCAATGAGCAGTTCTTC
TRBV28	TRBJ2-1	11	-	-	CASSVTREQFF	TGTGCCAGCAGTGTTACTAGGGAGCAGTTCTTC
TRBV7-9	TRBJ2-3	13	-	once	CASSPPGPDTQYF	TGTGCCAGCAGCCCCCCAGGCCCAGATACGCAGTATTTT
TRBV30	TRBJ1-1	15	TRBD1	-	CAWSETTGANTEAFF	TGTGCCTGGAGTGAGACGACAGGGGCGAACACTGAAGCTTTCTTT
TRBV7-9	TRBJ2-1	16	TRBD2	many	CASSPSGSVGVREQFF	TGTGCCAGCAGCCCCAGCGGGAGTGTTGGTGTCAGGGAGCAGTTCTTC
TRBV7-9	TRBJ1-2	16	-	-	CASSSQTGASNGGYTF	TGTGCCAGCAGCTCCCAGACAGGAGCGAGCAACGGAGGCTACACCTTC
TRBV5-1	TRBJ2-7	14	-	-	CASSLRGTPYEQYF	TGCGCCAGCAGCTTGAGGGGAACCCCCTACGAGCAGTACTTC
TRBV19	TRBJ1-2	15	-	-	CASSTRTKANYGYTF	TGTGCCAGTAGTACCCGGACAAAGGCTAACTATGGCTACACCTTC
TRBV6-5	TRBJ2-1	15	-	-	CASSPGTGTYNEQFF	TGTGCCAGCAGCCCGGGTACAGGGACCTACAATGAGCAGTTCTTC
TRBV9	TRBJ2-3	16	-	-	CASSVSGVRGSDTQYF	TGTGCCAGCAGCGTAAGTGGAGTTAGGGGGTCAGATACGCAGTATTTT
TRBV6-1	TRBJ1-2	13	TRBD1	-	CASRRQGAHGYTF	TGTGCCAGCAGAAGACAGGGGGCGCATGGCTACACCTTC
TRBV14	TRBJ2-3	15	TRBD1	-	CASSSLDRGTDTQYF	TGTGCCAGCAGCTCACTCGACAGGGGCACAGATACGCAGTATTTT
TRBV9	TRBJ1-2	13	-	-	CASSARKSYGYTF	TGTGCCAGCAGCGCGCGAAAGAGCTATGGCTACACCTTC
TRBV27	TRBJ2-7	15	TRBD2	-	CASSLGLAGGYEQYF	TGTGCCAGCAGTCTCGGACTAGCGGGGGGCTACGAGCAGTACTTC
TRBV6-6	TRBJ2-7	12	-	-	CASSYGPTEQYF	TGTGCCAGCAGTTACGGCCCAACCGAGCAGTACTTC
TRBV5-1	TRBJ2-3	13	-	-	CASSPENPGTQYF	TGCGCCAGCAGCCCCGAAAATCCGGGTACGCAGTATTTT
TRBV19	TRBJ1-1	15	TRBD1	-	CASLDRGTSNTEAFF	TGTGCCAGTCTGGACAGGGGTACTTCGAACACTGAAGCTTTCTTT